This T cell receptor (beta chain) was retrieved from a study of T cells in Graves' hyperthyroidism and ophthalmopathy. Broader study findings: Most clonotypes expanded in the thyroid (above 0.001) were also present in blood. A model built on 13 V-J features separated ophthalmopathy from stable hyperthyroidism.

The authors deemed Graves' hyperthyroidism stable absent ophthalmopathy progression within 18 months. The study enrolled patients aged 18 to 65 with newly diagnosed hyperthyroidism of under 2 months' duration. A remark on this clonotype: Its matching antigen is unknown.

RNA transcripts served as the template for amplifying TCR beta CDR3 regions. The HTBI primer set was used in a first-round RT-PCR of the TCR CDR3. TCRdb recomputed calls from the multiplex PCR reads with MiXCR, one row per CDR3 protein. In the table there are 600,000 or so distinct CDR3 sequences, about half of which are singletons. The clonotype originates from a woman under 30 with Graves' hyperthyroidism. The sequenced material came from peripheral blood or thyroid tissue (not recorded which).

The CDR3 coding sequence is TGTGCCACCAGTGATCGGACAGGAGGAGCTTTCTTT. This encodes CATSDRTGGAFF. The chain couples TRBV24-1 to TRBJ1-1; 7 bases agree with TRBD1. The CDR3 runs 12 residues. Trimming took 3 bases from V and 10 from J; bases not matched to a gene: 4. In germline, CDR1 is KGHDR, CDR2 SFDVKD.